Presented here are 9 T cell receptor beta chains from one specimen sequenced in a study of read filtering for tumor transcriptome and immune sequencing. The library was built from around 0.4 ug RNA with molecular barcoded adaptors for alpha/delta and beta/gamma chains. MiXCR, applied by TCRdb to the reads, yields one record per CDR3 protein. This sample carries 100,000 to 150,000 distinct CDR3 sequences, roughly 13% of them seen once, and the ten largest clones take about 7.7%. The sequencing input was a population of CD138-negative cells sorted from bone marrow. All receptors come from a donor at least 40 years old with multiple myeloma.

The chain carries TRBV6-1 and TRBJ1-1, with D hard to call. CDR3 length: 13 amino acids. Trimming took 10 bases from V and 0 from J, leaving 12 bases between them. Germline loops: CDR1 MNHNS, CDR2 SASEGT. The CDR3 region is CATETDLNTEAFF. CDR3 nucleotide sequence: TGTGCCACTGAGACGGACCTGAACACTGAAGCTTTCTTT.

As concerns this clonotype: This probably arose from a read error, given a far larger clone one base away. This chain uses TRBV7-9 with TRBJ2-1; tentatively, D is TRBD1 (7 bases). Germline CDR1 and CDR2: SEHNR and FQNEAQ (reference sequence). The ends were cut back, 6 bases at V and 7 bases at J, with 19 bases in the middle. CDR3 length: 15 residues. The CDR3 spells CASSATGDSWNEQFF. In nucleotides, the CDR3 is TGTGCCAGCAGTGCCACAGGGGACTCTTGGAATGAGCAGTTCTTC.

This clonotype has ten or more counts. The rearrangement links TRBV10-3 to TRBJ2-1; D unresolved. The germline V gene encodes CDR1 ENHRY and CDR2 SYGVKD. V was clipped by 0 bases and J by 7 bases, with 10 bases between them. The CDR3 is 14 amino acids. The DNA of the CDR3 is TGTGCCATCAGTGAGTCGGCCGCGACGAATGAGCAGTTCTTC. Its protein is CAISESAATNEQFF.

This clonotype was found many times. The rearrangement uses TRBV14 and TRBJ2-7; 13 nucleotides align to TRBD2. This CDR3 comprises 18 residues. V was pared by 0 bases and J by 1 base, with 6 bases of the junction left unmatched. Looked up from germline, CDR1 is SGHDN and CDR2 is FVKESK. The CDR3, as DNA: TGTGCCAGCAGCCAAGAAATGGGACTAGCGGGGCTTTCCTACGAGCAGTACTTC. It is translated as CASSQEMGLAGLSYEQYF.

This clonotype has only a few counts. CDR3 nucleotides: TGTGCCTGGGGAAGACTAGCGGAAATAACGAACACCGGGGAGCTGTTTTTT. Protein product: CAWGRLAEITNTGELFF. This chain uses TRBV30 with TRBJ2-2; TRBD2 agrees at 9 bases. The germline V gene has CDR1 GTSNPN and CDR2 SVGIG (reference sequence). There are 17 residues in the CDR3. V trimming: 5 bases; J trimming: 0 bases; junction bases outside the gene matches: 10.

The genes are TRBV7-2 and TRBJ2-3; D unclear. This CDR3 is 16 amino acids long. CDR1 is SGHTA and CDR2 is FQGNSA in the germline V gene. V shed 3 bases and J shed 2 bases, with 15 bases lying between them. CDR3 loop: CASSFTQRAVTDTQYF. CDR3 coding DNA: TGTGCCAGCAGCTTTACCCAACGGGCGGTCACAGATACGCAGTATTTT.

This clonotype was recorded many times. This chain joins TRBV11-3 and TRBJ2-2; the match to TRBD1 covers 8 bases. The CDR3 has 16 amino acids. V lost 0 bases to trimming and J lost 5 bases; unmatched junction nucleotides: 5. CDR1 is SGHNT and CDR2 is YENEEA in the germline V gene. The CDR3 region is CASSLDWTGWTGELFF. CDR3 DNA sequence: TGTGCCAGCAGCTTAGATTGGACAGGGTGGACCGGGGAGCTGTTTTTT.

This clonotype showed up many times. The chain links TRBV4-3 to TRBJ2-7, with TRBD2 matching over 7 bases. The V gene's germline CDR1 is LGHNA and CDR2 YSLEER. V was pared by 3 bases and J by 5 bases, with 13 bases of the junction left unmatched. The CDR3 runs to 16 residues. CDR3 sequence: CASSQAPMSGKNEQYF. DNA of the CDR3: TGCGCCAGCAGCCAGGCTCCCATGAGCGGGAAAAACGAGCAGTACTTC.

The V call is TRBV4-1, the J call TRBJ1-5; TRBD1 agrees at 11 bases. Germline V gene sequence: CDR1 MGHRA, CDR2 YSYEKL. V lost 1 base to trimming and J lost 4 bases; unmatched junction nucleotides: 3. The CDR3 has 16 amino acids. The DNA for the CDR3 is TGCGCCAGCAGCCAAGTAGGACAGGGGGCGAATCAGCCCCAGCATTTT. Translated, it gives CASSQVGQGANQPQHF.